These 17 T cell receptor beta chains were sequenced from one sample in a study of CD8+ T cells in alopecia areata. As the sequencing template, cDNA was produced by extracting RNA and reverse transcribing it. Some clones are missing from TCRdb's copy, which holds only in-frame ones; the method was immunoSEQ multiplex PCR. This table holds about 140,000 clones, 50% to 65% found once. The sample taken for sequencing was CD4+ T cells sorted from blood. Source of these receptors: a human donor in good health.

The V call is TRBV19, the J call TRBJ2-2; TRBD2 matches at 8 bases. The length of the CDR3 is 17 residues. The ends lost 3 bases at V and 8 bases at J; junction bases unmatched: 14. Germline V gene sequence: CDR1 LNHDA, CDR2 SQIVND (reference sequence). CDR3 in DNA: TGTGCCAGTAGTATGGCCCGGGGGAGCGGGAGTACTGGGGAGCTGTTTTTT. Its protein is CASSMARGSGSTGELFF.

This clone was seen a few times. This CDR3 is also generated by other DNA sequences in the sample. CDR3 nucleotide sequence: TGTGCCTGGAGTGGACAGGGACAAGAGACCCAGTACTTC. This gives the protein CAWSGQGQETQYF. The chain couples TRBV30 to TRBJ2-5; 7 bases fit TRBD1. This CDR3 has 13 residues. Germline V gives CDR1 GTSNPN, CDR2 SVGIG (reference sequence). V was pared by 1 base and J by 2 bases, with 1 base of the junction left unmatched.

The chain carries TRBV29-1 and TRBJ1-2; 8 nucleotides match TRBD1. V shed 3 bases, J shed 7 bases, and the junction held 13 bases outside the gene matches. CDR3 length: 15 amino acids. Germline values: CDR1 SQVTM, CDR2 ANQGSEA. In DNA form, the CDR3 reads TGCAGCGTTGAGCGTCTCGGACAGGGAAGGGGTGGCTACACCTTC. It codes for CSVERLGQGRGGYTF. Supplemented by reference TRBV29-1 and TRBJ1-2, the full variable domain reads SAVISQKPSRDICQRGTSLTIQCQVDSQVTMMFWYRQQPGQSLTLIATANQGSEATYESGFVIDKFPISRPNLTFSTLTVSNMSPEDSSIYLCSVERLGQGRGGYTFGSGTRLTVV.

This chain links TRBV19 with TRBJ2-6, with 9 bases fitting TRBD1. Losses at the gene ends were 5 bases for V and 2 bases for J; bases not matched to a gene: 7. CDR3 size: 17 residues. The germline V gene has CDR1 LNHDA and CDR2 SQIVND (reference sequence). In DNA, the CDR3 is TGTGCCAGTAGTGTCACAGGGGGCTCGACTGGGGCCAACGTCCTGACTTTC. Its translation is CASSVTGGSTGANVLTF.

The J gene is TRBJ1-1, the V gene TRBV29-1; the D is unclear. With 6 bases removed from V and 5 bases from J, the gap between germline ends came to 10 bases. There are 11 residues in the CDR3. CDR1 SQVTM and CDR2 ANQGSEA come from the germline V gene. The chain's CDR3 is CSVGGITEAFF. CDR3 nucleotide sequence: TGCAGCGTAGGTGGGATAACTGAAGCTTTCTTT.

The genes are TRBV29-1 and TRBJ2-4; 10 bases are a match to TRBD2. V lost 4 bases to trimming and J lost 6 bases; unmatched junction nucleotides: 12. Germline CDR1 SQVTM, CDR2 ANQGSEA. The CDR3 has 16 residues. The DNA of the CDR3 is TGCAGCGTTGGGGTTTTTGTGGGGACTAGCGTAAACATTCAGTACTTC. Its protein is CSVGVFVGTSVNIQYF.

CDR3: CSVEEARHSGGEQYF. The DNA for the CDR3 is TGCAGCGTTGAAGAGGCGAGGCACTCAGGCGGCGAGCAGTACTTC. The chain combines TRBV29-1 with TRBJ2-7; no clear D. The V end was cut by 0 bases, the J end by 6 bases, with 18 bases between. The CDR3 sequence is 15 residues long. Germline values: CDR1 SQVTM, CDR2 ANQGSEA.

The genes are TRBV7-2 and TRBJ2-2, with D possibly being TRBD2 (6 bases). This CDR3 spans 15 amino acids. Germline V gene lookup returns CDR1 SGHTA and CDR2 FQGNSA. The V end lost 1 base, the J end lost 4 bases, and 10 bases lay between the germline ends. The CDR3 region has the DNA TGTGCCAGCAGCTTAGGCGGGATAGGCACCGGGGAGCTGTTTTTT. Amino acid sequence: CASSLGGIGTGELFF.

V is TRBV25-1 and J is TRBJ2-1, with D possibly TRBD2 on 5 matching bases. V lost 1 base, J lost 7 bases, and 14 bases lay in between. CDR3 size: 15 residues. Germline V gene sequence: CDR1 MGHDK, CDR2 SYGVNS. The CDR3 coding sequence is TGTGCCAGCAGTGAATCGGCGTCGGGGAAAAATGAGCAGTTCTTC. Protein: CASSESASGKNEQFF.

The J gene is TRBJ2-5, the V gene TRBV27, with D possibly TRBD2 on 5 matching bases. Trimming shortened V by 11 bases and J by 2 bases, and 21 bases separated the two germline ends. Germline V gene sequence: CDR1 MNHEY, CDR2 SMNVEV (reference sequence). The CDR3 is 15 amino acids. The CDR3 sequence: CASTFVQRRQETQYF. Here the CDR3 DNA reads TGTGCCTCTACTTTCGTCCAGCGGAGACAAGAGACCCAGTACTTC.

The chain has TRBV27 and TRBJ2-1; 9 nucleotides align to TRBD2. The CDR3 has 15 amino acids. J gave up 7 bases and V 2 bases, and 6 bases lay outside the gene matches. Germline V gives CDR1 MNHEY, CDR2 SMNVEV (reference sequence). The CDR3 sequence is CASSLVPLAGNEQFF. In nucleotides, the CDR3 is TGTGCCAGCAGTTTAGTTCCCCTAGCGGGGAATGAGCAGTTCTTC.

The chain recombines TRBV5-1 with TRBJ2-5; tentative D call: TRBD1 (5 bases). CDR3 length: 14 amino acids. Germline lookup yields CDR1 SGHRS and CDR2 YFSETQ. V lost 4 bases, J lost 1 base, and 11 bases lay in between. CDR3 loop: CASSQTASQETQYF. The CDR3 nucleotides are TGCGCCAGCAGCCAGACAGCTTCCCAAGAGACCCAGTACTTC.

The CDR3 region has the DNA TGTGCCAGCAGTTTACGGGACAGCATCTACGAGCAGTACTTC. It yields the protein CASSLRDSIYEQYF. The gene calls are TRBV27 and TRBJ2-7; 7 positions agree with TRBD1. V gave up 2 bases and J gave up 3 bases; unmatched junction bases: 4. CDR1 is MNHEY, CDR2 SMNVEV, per germline (reference sequence). The CDR3 contains 14 residues.

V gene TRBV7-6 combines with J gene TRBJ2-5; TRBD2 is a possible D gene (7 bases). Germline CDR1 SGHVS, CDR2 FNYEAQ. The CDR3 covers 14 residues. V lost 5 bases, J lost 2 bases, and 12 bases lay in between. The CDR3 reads CASSAEGGQETQYF. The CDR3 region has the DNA TGTGCCAGCAGCGCCGAGGGGGGGCAAGAGACCCAGTACTTC. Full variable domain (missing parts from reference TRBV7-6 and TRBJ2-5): GAGVSQSPRYKVTKRGQDVALRCDPISGHVSLYWYRQALGQGPEFLTYFNYEAQQDKSGLPNDRFSAERPEGSISTLTIQRTEQRDSAMYRCASSAEGGQETQYFGPGTRLLVL.

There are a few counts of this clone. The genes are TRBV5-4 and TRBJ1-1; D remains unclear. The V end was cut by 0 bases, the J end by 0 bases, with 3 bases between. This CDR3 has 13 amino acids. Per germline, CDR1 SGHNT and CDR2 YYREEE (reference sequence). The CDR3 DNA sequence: TGTGCCAGCAGCTTGGGAGTGAACACTGAAGCTTTCTTT. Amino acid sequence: CASSLGVNTEAFF.

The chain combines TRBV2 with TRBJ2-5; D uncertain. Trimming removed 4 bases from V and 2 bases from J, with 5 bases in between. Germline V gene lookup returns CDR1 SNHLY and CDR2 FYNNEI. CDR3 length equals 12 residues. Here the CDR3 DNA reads TGTGCCAGCAGTGTTGCTCAAGAGACCCAGTACTTC. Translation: CASSVAQETQYF. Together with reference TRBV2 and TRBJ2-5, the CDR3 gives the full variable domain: EPEVTQTPSHQVTQMGQEVILRCVPISNHLYFYWYRQILGQKVEFLVSFYNNEISEKSEIFDDQFSVERPDGSNFTLKIRSTKLEDSAMYFCASSVAQETQYFGPGTRLLVL.

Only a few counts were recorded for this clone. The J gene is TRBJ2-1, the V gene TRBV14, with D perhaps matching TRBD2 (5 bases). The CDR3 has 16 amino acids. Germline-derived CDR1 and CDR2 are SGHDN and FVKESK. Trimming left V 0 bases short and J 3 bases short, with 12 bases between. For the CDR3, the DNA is TGTGCCAGCAGCCAAGATTCCGGAGGTTACTACAATGAGCAGTTCTTC. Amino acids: CASSQDSGGYYNEQFF.